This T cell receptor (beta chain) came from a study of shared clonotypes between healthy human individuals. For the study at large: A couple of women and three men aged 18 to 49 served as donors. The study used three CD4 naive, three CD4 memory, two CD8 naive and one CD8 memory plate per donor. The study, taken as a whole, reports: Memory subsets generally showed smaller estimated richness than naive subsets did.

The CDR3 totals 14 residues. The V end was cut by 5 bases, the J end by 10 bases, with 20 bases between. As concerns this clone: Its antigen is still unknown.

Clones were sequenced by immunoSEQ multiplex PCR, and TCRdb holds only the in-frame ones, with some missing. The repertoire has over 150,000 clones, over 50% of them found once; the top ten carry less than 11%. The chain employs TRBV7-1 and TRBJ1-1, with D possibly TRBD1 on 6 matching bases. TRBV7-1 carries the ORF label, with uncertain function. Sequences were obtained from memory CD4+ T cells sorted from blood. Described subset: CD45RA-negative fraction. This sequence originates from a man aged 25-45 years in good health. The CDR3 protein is CASSQKLQGVAAFF. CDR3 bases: TGTGCCAGCAGCCAGAAATTACAGGGCGTAGCAGCTTTCTTT.